These 31 T cell receptor beta chains originate from one sample sequenced in a study of T cell repertoires in cytomegalovirus infection. TCRdb called the reads again in MiXCR, with one record for every CDR3 protein. Altogether under 850,000 distinct CDR3 sequences are present, roughly 36% being singletons, with the ten largest covering about 2.8%. The specimen was PBMCs. These receptors came from a human donor in good health (CMV status not recorded). Some clones in this sample may be carry-over from other donors' samples.

The rearrangement uses TRBV28 and TRBJ2-1, with D possibly called TRBD1 or TRBD2 (5 bases each). This CDR3 region has 15 residues. V shed 7 bases and J shed 5 bases, with 18 bases lying between them. Germline CDR1 reads MDHEN; CDR2 reads SYDVKM. CDR3 residues: CASTPGANNHNEQFF. The CDR3 DNA is TGTGCCAGCACCCCCGGGGCGAATAATCACAATGAGCAGTTCTTC.

This clonotype was counted many times. In nucleotides, the CDR3 is TGTGCCAGCAGCCCCGACCGGATTAGCAATCAGCCCCAGCATTTT. Translated, it gives CASSPDRISNQPQHF. The V and J genes are TRBV7-9 and TRBJ1-5; D remains ambiguous. Trimming took off 5 bases at V and 0 bases at J, with 11 bases between the two ends. CDR1 and CDR2 from the germline V gene are SEHNR and FQNEAQ (reference sequence). This CDR3 is built from 15 residues.

This clonotype was observed at least ten times. This chain connects TRBV7-2 to TRBJ2-1; TRBD1 is a possible D gene (6 bases). V shed 0 bases and J shed 6 bases, with 15 bases lying between them. Per germline, CDR1 SGHTA and CDR2 FQGNSA. The CDR3 has 16 amino acids. The CDR3 bases are TGTGCCAGCAGCTTAGCTACCGGGACATATCCCAATGAGCAGTTCTTC. Amino acids: CASSLATGTYPNEQFF.

The chain is built from TRBV29-1 and TRBJ1-3, with D perhaps TRBD1 (5 bases). In germline, CDR1 is SQVTM, CDR2 ANQGSEA. The CDR3 covers 14 residues. The V end lost 6 bases, the J end lost 0 bases, and 12 bases lay between the germline ends. The CDR3 reads CSVAGTASGNTIYF. The CDR3 coding sequence is TGCAGCGTCGCCGGGACGGCCTCTGGAAACACCATATATTTT. Filled out from reference TRBV29-1 and TRBJ1-3, the complete variable domain reads SAVISQKPSRDICQRGTSLTIQCQVDSQVTMMFWYRQQPGQSLTLIATANQGSEATYESGFVIDKFPISRPNLTFSTLTVSNMSPEDSSIYLCSVAGTASGNTIYFGEGSWLTVV.

Comments on this clonotype: Germline and junction disagree at one end, which may indicate a read error. V is TRBV11-2 and J is TRBJ2-1; 14 nucleotides line up with TRBD2. This CDR3 has 18 residues. The germline CDR1 and CDR2 sequences are SGHAT and FQNNGV. CDR3 sequence reads: CASRLASGGLAGVNEQFF. The CDR3 bases are TGTGCCAGCAGATTAGCATCAGGGGGACTAGCGGGAGTTAATGAGCAGTTCTTC.

This CDR3 reads CASSLRGTLQETQYF. DNA of the CDR3: TGTGCCAGCAGTTTACGAGGGACATTACAAGAGACCCAGTACTTC. The gene calls are TRBV6-5 and TRBJ2-5, with a tentative D call TRBD1 (6 bases). This CDR3 is built from 15 residues. Trimming cost V 4 bases and J 2 bases, with 14 bases left between them. Germline lookup yields CDR1 MNHEY and CDR2 SVGAGI.

This clonotype was detected a few times. V is TRBV4-1 and J is TRBJ1-5; D possibly corresponds to TRBD1 (5 bases). Trimming pared 2 bases from V and 3 bases from J, leaving 11 bases between. In germline, CDR1 is MGHRA, CDR2 YSYEKL. This CDR3 is 15 amino acids long. CDR3 DNA: TGCGCCAGCAGCCAACTGGGACTGCTCAATCAGCCCCAGCATTTT. Amino acid sequence: CASSQLGLLNQPQHF.

The table lists this clonotype with a few counts. This chain links TRBV7-6 with TRBJ2-1; a possible D gene is TRBD2 (5 bases). Germline V gene lookup returns CDR1 SGHVS and CDR2 FNYEAQ. V dropped 1 base and J dropped 5 bases, with 9 bases sitting between them. There are 14 residues in the CDR3. This CDR3 reads CASSLVGVNNEQFF. The DNA of the CDR3 is TGTGCCAGCAGCTTAGTGGGAGTGAACAATGAGCAGTTCTTC.

V and J are TRBV6-1 and TRBJ1-6, with 8 bases lining up with TRBD1. Per germline, CDR1 MNHNS and CDR2 SASEGT. The CDR3 is made up of 17 amino acids. V trimming: 5 bases; J trimming: 0 bases; junction bases outside the gene matches: 6. The CDR3 coding sequence is TGTGCCAGCAGTCCAGGACAGGGAAGCTCCTATAATTCACCCCTCCACTTT. Encoded protein: CASSPGQGSSYNSPLHF.

This clonotype was seen only a few times. V and J are TRBV28 and TRBJ1-2, with D unclear. The CDR3 covers 13 residues. The germline CDR1 and CDR2 sequences are MDHEN and SYDVKM. V shed 4 bases and J shed 4 bases, with 10 bases lying between them. The CDR3 sequence is CASSSPTAYGYTF. CDR3 nucleotide sequence: TGTGCCAGCAGTTCCCCGACGGCCTATGGCTACACCTTC.

Concerning this clonotype itself: Lacking the conserved final phenylalanine or tryptophan, this CDR3 likely reflects a read error. This chain uses TRBV7-2 with TRBJ2-1; TRBD2 might be the D (6 bases). Germline V gene data show CDR1 as SGHTA and CDR2 as FQGNSA. The CDR3 consists of 14 residues. V gave up 6 bases and J gave up 8 bases, with 17 bases separating them. The CDR3: CASRLGGQVHEQFY. CDR3 DNA: TGTGCCAGCAGGTTGGGAGGCCAGGTCCATGAGCAGTTCTAC.

This clonotype came up a few times. V is TRBV4-2 and J is TRBJ2-1, with 8 bases identical to TRBD2. V was clipped by 0 bases and J by 2 bases; unmatched bases: 6. CDR3 length: 17 residues. CDR1 and CDR2 (germline): LGHNA, YNFKEQ. CDR3 in amino acids: CASSQEFWREAYNEQFF. The CDR3, as DNA: TGTGCCAGCAGCCAAGAATTCTGGCGGGAGGCCTACAATGAGCAGTTCTTC.

This clonotype has a count of ten or more. This chain connects TRBV2 to TRBJ2-7, with D perhaps given as TRBD1 or TRBD2 (5 bases each). Trimming pared 9 bases from V and 4 bases from J, leaving 16 bases between. Germline loops: CDR1 SNHLY, CDR2 FYNNEI. The CDR3 consists of 13 residues. The CDR3 loop is CASTKWDEYEQYF. In nucleotides, the CDR3 is TGTGCCAGTACCAAGTGGGACGAATACGAGCAGTACTTC.

This clonotype was seen a few times. The chain employs TRBV7-2 and TRBJ2-3; D not certain. This CDR3 spans 15 amino acids. V was pared by 3 bases and J by 0 bases, with 10 bases between. Germline CDR1 SGHTA, CDR2 FQGNSA. The CDR3 DNA reads TGTGCCAGCAGCTTTTTTTCGACAAGCACAGATACGCAGTATTTT. As protein: CASSFFSTSTDTQYF.

The table lists this clonotype with a count of one. The rearrangement links TRBV4-1 to TRBJ2-3; D remains unclear. Germline lookup yields CDR1 MGHRA and CDR2 YSYEKL. Trimming cost V 1 base and J 2 bases, with 13 bases left between them. The CDR3 is made up of 16 amino acids. For the CDR3, the DNA is TGCGCCAGCAGCCAAGCGGCCCCGGAGCCCACAGATACGCAGTATTTT. This translates into CASSQAAPEPTDTQYF.

This clonotype was counted many times. This chain uses TRBV7-6 with TRBJ1-4; 8 bases map to TRBD1. V shed 5 bases and J 7 bases; nucleotides not matched to a gene: 12. There are 16 residues in the CDR3. Germline V gene data show CDR1 as SGHVS and CDR2 as FNYEAQ. CDR3 bases: TGTGCCAGCAGCCCCCCCACCGGACAGGGAGGTGAAAAACTGTTTTTT. As protein: CASSPPTGQGGEKLFF.

The chain joins TRBV5-1 to TRBJ1-1; a possible D gene is TRBD1 (5 bases). This CDR3 spans 14 amino acids. Germline lookup yields CDR1 SGHRS and CDR2 YFSETQ. V dropped 0 bases and J dropped 6 bases, with 12 bases sitting between them. Here the CDR3 reads CASSLEWGGAEAFF. DNA of the CDR3: TGCGCCAGCAGCTTGGAATGGGGCGGTGCTGAAGCTTTCTTT.

V gene TRBV25-1 combines with J gene TRBJ2-1; no clear D gene. The germline CDR1 and CDR2 sequences are MGHDK and SYGVNS. The V gene lost 4 bases and the J gene lost 7 bases, with 8 bases spanning the gap. The CDR3 contains 12 residues. In DNA form, the CDR3 reads TGTGCCAGCAGTGTACAGTCGAATGAGCAGTTCTTC. Its protein product is CASSVQSNEQFF.

This clonotype has a handful of counts. The chain uses TRBV28 and TRBJ2-5, with 11 bases that match TRBD1. The CDR3 has 20 residues. Germline CDR1 and CDR2: MDHEN and SYDVKM. V lost 7 bases and J lost 1; bases outside the gene matches: 20. The CDR3 coding sequence is TGTGCCAGCAAACCCCTTCCGGGACAGGGGGGGATCCGTCCCCAAGAGACCCAGTACTTC. It encodes CASKPLPGQGGIRPQETQYF.

The chain recombines TRBV24-1 with TRBJ1-1; 7 nucleotides line up with TRBD1. The CDR3 length is 17 residues. With 2 bases clipped from V and 1 base from J, the junction kept 9 bases outside the gene matches. Germline CDR1 reads KGHDR; CDR2 reads SFDVKD. This CDR3 is CATSDSEKGQPNTEAFF. The CDR3 nucleotides are TGTGCCACCAGTGATTCCGAGAAGGGACAGCCGAACACTGAAGCTTTCTTT.

This clonotype turned up a few times. The chain recombines TRBV10-3 with TRBJ2-3; D uncertain. Trimming shortened V by 8 bases and J by 4 bases, and 10 bases separated the two germline ends. This CDR3 region has 12 residues. CDR1 and CDR2 (germline): ENHRY, SYGVKD. As DNA, the CDR3 is TGTGCCATCTCCCTAGACTCAGATACGCAGTATTTT. This sequence encodes CAISLDSDTQYF.

The rearrangement uses TRBV28 and TRBJ2-1; D call uncertain. The V gene's germline CDR1 is MDHEN and CDR2 SYDVKM. The CDR3 has 13 residues. The ends were cut back, 4 bases at V and 12 bases at J, with 16 bases in the middle. This CDR3 is CASSSTPIGLQFF. In nucleotides, the CDR3 is TGTGCCAGCAGTTCCACTCCAATAGGGCTGCAGTTCTTC.

This clonotype has only a few counts. This chain connects TRBV6-5 to TRBJ2-1; 10 bases map to TRBD1. The CDR3 is 11 residues long. Per the germline V gene, CDR1 is MNHEY and CDR2 is SVGAGI. Unmatched junction bases numbered 3, after V lost 4 bases and J lost 15 bases. The CDR3 DNA follows: TGTGCCAGCAGTTCCGGGACAGGGGCGTTCTTC. Translated, it gives CASSSGTGAFF.

This clonotype was found a few times. The chain has TRBV14 and TRBJ2-5; the D is unclear. This CDR3 is built from 13 residues. Germline-derived CDR1 and CDR2 are SGHDN and FVKESK. Trimming cost V 0 bases and J 6 bases, with 8 bases left between them. Here the CDR3 reads CASSQDLRKTQYF. The CDR3 DNA is TGTGCCAGCAGCCAAGATTTGAGAAAGACCCAGTACTTC.

This chain uses TRBV4-1 with TRBJ2-2; TRBD2 might be the D (6 bases). Per the germline V gene, CDR1 is MGHRA and CDR2 is YSYEKL. Trimming left V 3 bases short and J 3 bases short, with 14 bases between. The CDR3 length is 16 residues. Here the CDR3 reads CASSQGGGTYTGELFF. As DNA, the CDR3 is TGCGCCAGCAGCCAGGGTGGGGGGACCTACACCGGGGAGCTGTTTTTT.

The CDR3 DNA reads TGCAGCGTGGTCATGGCCACTGGCGCCCTCGAGCAGTACTTC. Encoded protein: CSVVMATGALEQYF. The chain carries TRBV29-1 and TRBJ2-7; D is unclear. V was shortened by 6 bases and J by 6 bases, with 21 bases between the two germline ends. Germline V gene sequence: CDR1 SQVTM, CDR2 ANQGSEA. The CDR3 has 14 amino acids.

The chain carries TRBV2 and TRBJ1-5; D not resolved. Germline loops: CDR1 SNHLY, CDR2 FYNNEI. Trimming cost V 7 bases and J 3 bases, with 10 bases left between them. This CDR3 contains 13 residues. The CDR3 nucleotides are TGTGCCAGCATGGGCGGATACAATCAGCCCCAGCATTTT. Residues: CASMGGYNQPQHF.

This clonotype was seen a handful of times. The chain joins TRBV20-1 to TRBJ2-1; TRBD2 aligns across 14 bases. This CDR3 spans 16 amino acids. The J segment lost 7 bases and the V segment lost 2 bases, leaving 7 bases of the junction unmatched. Germline values: CDR1 DFQATT, CDR2 SNEGSKA (reference sequence). CDR3 amino acids: CSARRGTSGSRNEQFF. For the CDR3, the DNA is TGCAGTGCTAGACGGGGGACTAGCGGGAGTAGGAATGAGCAGTTCTTC.

The chain employs TRBV11-2 and TRBJ2-1; 13 bases match TRBD2. V dropped 5 bases and J dropped 7; count of bases not matched to a gene: 8. Germline V gene data show CDR1 as SGHAT and CDR2 as FQNNGV. The CDR3 length is 16 residues. The CDR3 DNA reads TGTGCCAGCAGCCGCGGACTAGCGGGAGTGGGTAATGAGCAGTTCTTC. Translated: CASSRGLAGVGNEQFF.

The genes are TRBV4-1 and TRBJ1-3; TRBD1 matches at 8 bases. The J segment lost 1 base and the V segment lost 1 base, leaving 3 bases of the junction unmatched. CDR3 length: 16 residues. Looked up from germline, CDR1 is MGHRA and CDR2 is YSYEKL. DNA for the CDR3: TGCGCCAGCAGCCAAGGAACAGGGGGATCTGGAAACACCATATATTTT. It yields the protein CASSQGTGGSGNTIYF.

About this clonotype itself: This clone may be a read error of a much larger clone one base away. The chain has TRBV12-3 or TRBV12-4 and TRBJ2-6; weak D call: TRBD1 (5 bases). The CDR3 runs 16 residues. CDR3: CAGSKTANSGANVLTF. Here the CDR3 DNA reads TGTGCCGGCAGTAAGACAGCGAACTCTGGGGCCAACGTCCTGACTTTC.